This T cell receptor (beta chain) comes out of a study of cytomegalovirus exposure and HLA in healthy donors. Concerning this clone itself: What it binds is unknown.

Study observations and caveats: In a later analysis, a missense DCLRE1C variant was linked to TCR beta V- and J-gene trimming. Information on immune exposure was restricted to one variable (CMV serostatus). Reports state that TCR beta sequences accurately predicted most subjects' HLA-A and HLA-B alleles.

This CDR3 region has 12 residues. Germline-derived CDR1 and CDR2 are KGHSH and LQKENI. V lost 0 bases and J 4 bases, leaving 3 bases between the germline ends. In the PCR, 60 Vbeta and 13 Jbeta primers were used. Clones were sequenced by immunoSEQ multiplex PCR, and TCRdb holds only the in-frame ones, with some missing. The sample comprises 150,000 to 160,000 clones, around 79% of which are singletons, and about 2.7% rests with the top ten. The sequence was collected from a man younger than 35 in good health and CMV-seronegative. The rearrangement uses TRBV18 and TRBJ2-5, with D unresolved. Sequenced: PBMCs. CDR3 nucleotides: TGTGCCAGCTCACCACCCTCAGAGACCCAGTACTTC. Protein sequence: CASSPPSETQYF.